The 10 T cell receptor beta chains given below trace back to one sample, sequenced in a study of identical twins. One entry per CDR3 protein results from TCRdb running MiXCR on the 5' RACE reads. The sample contains 1.5 million to 2 million distinct CDR3 sequences, more than 30% of which appear only once. Sequenced: cord blood. The receptor set was obtained from a newborn girl in good health.

This sequence joins TRBV24-1 and TRBJ2-3; 13 bases agree with TRBD2. CDR1 is KGHDR, CDR2 SFDVKD, per germline. V dropped 4 bases and J dropped 2; count of bases not matched to a gene: 8. This CDR3 contains 18 residues. CDR3 DNA sequence: TGTGCCACCAGTGACGGGACTAGCGGGGCTTACGACACAGATACGCAGTATTTT. Amino acid sequence: CATSDGTSGAYDTDTQYF.

The chain uses TRBV5-1 and TRBJ2-1; TRBD2 agrees at 13 bases. V was pared by 0 bases and J by 7 bases, with 4 bases of the junction left unmatched. This CDR3 region has 16 residues. Germline CDR1 is SGHRS and CDR2 is YFSETQ. The CDR3 region is CASSLGTSGSQNEQFF. The CDR3 DNA sequence: TGCGCCAGCAGCTTGGGGACTAGCGGGAGCCAGAATGAGCAGTTCTTC.

Many counts were recorded for this clonotype. CDR3 sequence reads: CASSLYSGINTDTQYF. CDR3 DNA: TGCGCCAGCAGCTTGTATTCGGGGATTAACACAGATACGCAGTATTTT. The rearrangement joins TRBV5-1 to TRBJ2-3; perhaps TRBD2 as D (5 bases). The germline V gene has CDR1 SGHRS and CDR2 YFSETQ. Trimming cost V 1 base and J 2 bases, with 14 bases left between them. This CDR3 contains 16 residues.

This clonotype occurred a few times. V is TRBV6-2 or TRBV6-3 and J is TRBJ2-6, with TRBD1 as a possible D gene (5 bases). The CDR3 is 16 amino acids. V was trimmed by 7 bases and J by 3 bases, leaving 16 bases between them. The germline CDR1 and CDR2 sequences are MNHEY and SVGEGT. CDR3 loop: CASIKGRFLGANVLTF. CDR3 in DNA: TGTGCCAGCATCAAGGGGCGGTTCCTTGGGGCCAACGTCCTGACTTTC.

This chain links TRBV20-1 with TRBJ2-1, with D tentatively TRBD1 or TRBD2 (5 bases each). This CDR3 comprises 17 residues. Per germline, CDR1 DFQATT and CDR2 SNEGSKA (reference sequence). Deletions cut 6 bases from V and 2 bases from J, with 23 bases between. The CDR3 reads CSAPYHGTDWPYNEQFF. The CDR3 nucleotides are TGCAGTGCACCCTACCACGGGACCGACTGGCCCTACAATGAGCAGTTCTTC.

There are a few counts of this clonotype. J is TRBJ2-1 and V is TRBV28, with 8 nucleotides matching TRBD2. CDR1 is MDHEN and CDR2 is SYDVKM in the germline V gene. The junction had 15 bases not matched to a gene; V was cut back by 6 bases and J by 8 bases. The CDR3 loop spans 16 amino acids. The CDR3 DNA is TGTGCCAGCAGCCGTCTCGGGAGCGGGAGTGTGGATGAGCAGTTCTTC. This encodes CASSRLGSGSVDEQFF. The complete variable domain, with remaining parts taken from reference TRBV28 and TRBJ2-1, reads DVKVTQSSRYLVKRTGEKVFLECVQDMDHENMFWYRQDPGLGLRLIYFSYDVKMKEKGDIPEGYSVSREKKERFSLILESASTNQTSMYLCASSRLGSGSVDEQFFGPGTRLTVL.

The chain recombines TRBV12-3 or TRBV12-4 with TRBJ2-7, with D perhaps TRBD2 (5 bases). CDR3 length: 13 amino acids. V lost 11 bases and J 0 bases, leaving 14 bases between the germline ends. CDR3 nucleotides: TGTGCCGGCGGGCAGCGTGTCTCCTACGAGCAGTACTTC. Residues: CAGGQRVSYEQYF.

V and J are TRBV20-1 and TRBJ2-3; D may match TRBD1 or TRBD2 (5 bases each). V lost 0 bases and J lost 2, with 9 bases in between. This CDR3 comprises 14 residues. Germline CDR1 reads DFQATT; CDR2 reads SNEGSKA (reference sequence). The CDR3 protein is CSARDEGYTDTQYF. CDR3 coding DNA: TGCAGTGCTAGAGATGAGGGGTACACAGATACGCAGTATTTT.

This clonotype was found many times. The chain is built from TRBV28 and TRBJ2-1, with D perhaps matching TRBD1 (5 bases). V was trimmed by 3 bases and J by 6 bases, leaving 9 bases between them. The CDR3 totals 13 residues. CDR1 is MDHEN, CDR2 SYDVKM, per germline. The CDR3 here is CASSFRVGNEQFF. The CDR3 DNA is TGTGCCAGCAGTTTCAGGGTAGGCAATGAGCAGTTCTTC.

The chain recombines TRBV27 with TRBJ2-7; TRBD1 matches at 8 bases. Germline CDR1 is MNHEY and CDR2 is SMNVEV (reference sequence). This CDR3 has 14 residues. The trim removed 1 base at V and 5 bases at J, leaving 4 bases unmatched. CDR3: CASSLWQGAHEQYF. The CDR3, as DNA: TGTGCCAGCAGTTTATGGCAGGGGGCGCACGAGCAGTACTTC.